Below are 14 T cell receptor beta chains sequenced from a single sample in a study of blood T cell repertoires in COVID-19. TCRdb's table, derived via immunoSEQ multiplex PCR, lists solely in-frame clones and lacks some. The sample shows over 80,000 clones, approximately 90% of them seen only once. Sequencing was done on a sample of peripheral blood. The receptors stem from a man aged 55 to 70 with acute or convalescent COVID-19.

This chain joins TRBV6-2 or TRBV6-3 and TRBJ2-7, with 8 bases identical to TRBD1. The CDR3 runs 16 residues. Unmatched junction bases numbered 13, after V lost 5 bases and J lost 4 bases. Looked up from germline, CDR1 is MNHEY and CDR2 is SVGEGT. The CDR3 nucleotides are TGTGCCAGCAGTAGGACAGGGAGTATGGGAGGATACGAGCAGTACTTC. Translated, it gives CASSRTGSMGGYEQYF.

The chain carries TRBV24-1 and TRBJ2-2, with 9 bases matching TRBD1. V lost 4 bases and J lost 6; bases outside the gene matches: 8. Per the germline V gene, CDR1 is KGHDR and CDR2 is SFDVKD. The CDR3 loop spans 16 amino acids. CDR3 DNA sequence: TGTGCCACCAGTGAAGCCGGGACAGGGCGCTCCGGGGAGCTGTTTTTT. Encoded protein: CATSEAGTGRSGELFF.

The rearrangement links TRBV7-3 to TRBJ2-2; maybe TRBD1 (5 bases). The CDR3 length is 15 residues. Germline lookup yields CDR1 SGHTA and CDR2 FQGTGA. V lost 5 bases to trimming and J lost 4 bases, with 14 bases between them. CDR3 sequence reads: CASSPSLDSTGELFF. CDR3 nucleotides: TGTGCCAGCAGCCCCTCACTTGACAGCACCGGGGAGCTGTTTTTT.

The chain combines TRBV27 with TRBJ1-1, with 7 positions matching TRBD1. The CDR3 is made up of 19 amino acids. Trimming cost V 6 bases and J 0 bases; bases outside gene matches: 19. CDR1 and CDR2 from the germline V gene are MNHEY and SMNVEV (reference sequence). The CDR3: CASSPTWDRSFYMNTEAFF. CDR3 sequence (DNA): TGTGCCAGCAGCCCGACTTGGGACAGAAGTTTTTACATGAACACTGAAGCTTTCTTT.

V usage is TRBV11-3 and J usage is TRBJ2-3, with TRBD1 as a possible D gene (5 bases). V lost 0 bases, J lost 3 bases, and 7 bases lay in between. The germline gives CDR1 SGHNT, CDR2 YENEEA. The length of the CDR3 is 14 residues. This chain's CDR3 is CASSLETATDTQYF. DNA for the CDR3: TGTGCCAGCAGCTTAGAGACAGCTACAGATACGCAGTATTTT.

In this sample, this clone turned up once. V is TRBV28 and J is TRBJ2-5; 8 bases are a match to TRBD1. The CDR3 extends over 14 amino acids. CDR1 and CDR2 from the germline V gene are MDHEN and SYDVKM. Losses at the gene ends were 5 bases for V and 5 bases for J; bases not matched to a gene: 7. The CDR3 DNA reads TGTGCCAGCAGTCCCCAGGGGGCTCGGGAGACCCAGTACTTC. Translating gives CASSPQGARETQYF.

The V call is TRBV28, the J call TRBJ1-6, with D possibly matching TRBD1 (5 bases). The CDR3 consists of 16 residues. Germline lookup yields CDR1 MDHEN and CDR2 SYDVKM. V was pared by 3 bases and J by 6 bases, with 15 bases between. The CDR3, as DNA: TGTGCCAGCAGTTTTGGGGGGATGGGACCTAATTCACCCCTCCACTTT. Amino acid sequence: CASSFGGMGPNSPLHF.

For the CDR3, the DNA is TGTGCCAGCACCTTTGCCGGGGGGCTAATCGGCTACACCTTC. Translating gives CASTFAGGLIGYTF. The chain has TRBV28 and TRBJ1-2, with D possibly matching TRBD1 (6 bases). Trimming left V 7 bases short and J 8 bases short, with 20 bases between. The CDR3 spans 14 residues. Germline V gene lookup returns CDR1 MDHEN and CDR2 SYDVKM.

The V and J genes are TRBV6-5 and TRBJ2-7; 8 nucleotides agree with TRBD2. The ends lost 4 bases at V and 6 bases at J; junction bases unmatched: 8. From germline, CDR1 is MNHEY and CDR2 SVGAGI. This CDR3 is built from 14 residues. CDR3 amino acids: CASSSTGTRVEQYF. DNA for the CDR3: TGTGCCAGCAGTTCCACCGGGACTAGGGTCGAGCAGTACTTC.

V gene TRBV7-6 combines with J gene TRBJ1-5, with 10 bases lining up with TRBD1. The CDR3 extends over 16 amino acids. Germline V gene lookup returns CDR1 SGHVS and CDR2 FNYEAQ. The ends lost 5 bases at V and 2 bases at J; junction bases unmatched: 6. The CDR3 spells CASSPGTGEGNQPQHF. CDR3 nucleotides: TGTGCCAGCAGCCCCGGGACAGGGGAGGGCAATCAGCCCCAGCATTTT.

The chain employs TRBV10-1 and TRBJ2-2; D call uncertain. The CDR3 has 14 residues. The V gene's germline CDR1 is WNHNN and CDR2 SYGVQD (reference sequence). Trimming removed 4 bases from V and 1 base from J, with 7 bases in between. CDR3 sequence (DNA): TGCGCCAGCAGTGGACACCTGAACACCGGGGAGCTGTTTTTT. Translation: CASSGHLNTGELFF.

This rearrangement joins TRBV5-6 to TRBJ2-1; 12 bases agree with TRBD2. Germline V gives CDR1 SGHDT, CDR2 YYEEEE. The CDR3 runs 16 residues. Trimming at V came to 3 bases and at J to 4 bases, leaving 5 bases not matched to a gene. CDR3 region: CASSSLTSGRYNEQFF. CDR3 coding DNA: TGTGCCAGCAGCTCACTGACTAGCGGGAGATACAATGAGCAGTTCTTC.

This chain connects TRBV14 to TRBJ2-5; D is unclear. CDR3 length: 12 amino acids. Germline CDR1 SGHDN, CDR2 FVKESK. Trimming took off 4 bases at V and 4 bases at J, with 7 bases between the two ends. CDR3 sequence: CASSRLGETQYF. In nucleotides, the CDR3 is TGTGCCAGCAGCCGACTTGGAGAGACCCAGTACTTC.

V and J are TRBV19 and TRBJ2-1; 10 bases align to TRBD2. The trim removed 1 base at V and 5 bases at J, leaving 2 bases unmatched. CDR1 is LNHDA, CDR2 SQIVND, per germline (reference sequence). CDR3 length equals 15 residues. The CDR3 reads CASSIGTSGDNEQFF. CDR3 bases: TGTGCCAGTAGTATAGGGACTAGCGGAGACAATGAGCAGTTCTTC.